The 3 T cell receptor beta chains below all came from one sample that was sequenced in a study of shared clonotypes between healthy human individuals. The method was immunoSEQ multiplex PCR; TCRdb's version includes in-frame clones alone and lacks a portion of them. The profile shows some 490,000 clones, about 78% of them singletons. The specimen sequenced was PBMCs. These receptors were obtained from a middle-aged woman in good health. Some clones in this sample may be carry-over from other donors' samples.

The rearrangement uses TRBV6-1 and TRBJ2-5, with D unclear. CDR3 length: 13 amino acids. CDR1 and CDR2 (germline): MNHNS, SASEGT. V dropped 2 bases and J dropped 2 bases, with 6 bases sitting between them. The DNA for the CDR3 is TGTGCCAGCAGTGAACGGGTTCAAGAGACCCAGTACTTC. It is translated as CASSERVQETQYF.

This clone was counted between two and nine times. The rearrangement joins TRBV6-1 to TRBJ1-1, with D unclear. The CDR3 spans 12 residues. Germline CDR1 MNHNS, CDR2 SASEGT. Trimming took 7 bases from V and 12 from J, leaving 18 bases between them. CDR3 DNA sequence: TGTGCCAGCATAGGATTTGGAGAGCTTACTTTCTTT. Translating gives CASIGFGELTFF.

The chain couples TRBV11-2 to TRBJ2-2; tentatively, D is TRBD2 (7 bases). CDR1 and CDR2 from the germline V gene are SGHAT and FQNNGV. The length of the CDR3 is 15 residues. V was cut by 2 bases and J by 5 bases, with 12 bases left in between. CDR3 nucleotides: TGTGCCAGCAGCTTAAGGCGGGGGCAAACCGGGGAGCTGTTTTTT. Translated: CASSLRRGQTGELFF.